The 8 T cell receptor beta chains given below trace back to one sample, sequenced in a study of prognosis after radiotherapy for stage I lung cancer. Two rounds of multiplex PCR amplified TCR beta CDR3 from genomic DNA. The authors ran first-round PCR with primers specific to each TRBV and TRBJ gene. Using its own MiXCR run on the multiplex PCR reads, TCRdb lists one record per CDR3 protein. This sample has 26,000 or so distinct CDR3 sequences, with about 30% found just once. Sequences were derived from PBMCs, sampled before or after stereotactic body radiation therapy (not recorded which). The receptors stem from a donor over 45 with non-small cell lung cancer.

This clonotype was seen at least ten times. The chain links TRBV10-3 to TRBJ1-1, with no clear D. The CDR3 sequence is 13 residues long. V shed 8 bases and J shed 0 bases, with 10 bases lying between them. Germline lookup yields CDR1 ENHRY and CDR2 SYGVKD. For the CDR3, the DNA is TGTGCCATCCGGAACTCTCTGAACACTGAAGCTTTCTTT. It is translated as CAIRNSLNTEAFF.

J is TRBJ2-7 and V is TRBV7-8; 10 nucleotides agree with TRBD2. The CDR3 contains 18 residues. Germline V lookup: CDR1 SGHVS, CDR2 FQNEAQ. The ends lost 2 bases at V and 1 base at J; junction bases unmatched: 11. CDR3 in DNA: TGTGCCAGCAGCTTAAGGTTAGCGGGGGGCGCAGCGTCCTACGAGCAGTACTTC. Its translation is CASSLRLAGGAASYEQYF.

This clonotype has a count of ten or more. The CDR3 protein is CASSPGLAVYEQYF. In nucleotides, the CDR3 is TGTGCCAGCAGCCCCGGACTAGCGGTCTACGAGCAGTACTTC. The rearrangement joins TRBV7-6 to TRBJ2-7, with TRBD2 identical over 10 bases. The CDR3 consists of 14 residues. Germline lookup yields CDR1 SGHVS and CDR2 FNYEAQ. Trimming removed 5 bases from V and 3 bases from J; junction bases left unmatched: 4.

There are many counts of this clonotype. The chain has TRBV7-9 and TRBJ1-1; D gene uncertain. Trimming stripped 3 bases from V and 7 bases from J, with 9 bases between. The CDR3 contains 12 residues. Germline CDR1 is SEHNR and CDR2 is FQNEAQ (reference sequence). The chain's CDR3 is CASSFGVGEAFF. For the CDR3, the DNA is TGTGCCAGCAGCTTCGGGGTGGGTGAAGCTTTCTTT.

This clonotype has ten or more counts. The chain joins TRBV6-2 or TRBV6-3 to TRBJ2-2; D ambiguous. Between the trimmed V and J ends, which lost 0 bases and 5 bases, there was a span of 13 bases. The CDR3 is 16 residues long. Per the germline V gene, CDR1 is MNHEY and CDR2 is SVGEGT. CDR3 protein: CASSYSARPATGELFF. CDR3 nucleotide sequence: TGTGCCAGCAGTTACTCGGCCAGACCCGCGACCGGGGAGCTGTTTTTT.

This clonotype came up once. A read error is likely here: a far larger clone is one base away. The CDR3 does not end in the conserved phenylalanine or tryptophan, so this is likely a read error. The CDR3 coding sequence is TGTGCCAGTCGGTCCGATGTACAAGAGACCCAGTACTTG. Its protein product is CASRSDVQETQYL. V is TRBV6-2 or TRBV6-3 and J is TRBJ2-5, with unresolved D. The CDR3 covers 13 residues. Trimming stripped 9 bases from V and 2 bases from J, with 13 bases between. Germline CDR1 and CDR2: MNHEY and SVGEGT.

At least ten counts were recorded for this clonotype. The chain uses TRBV20-1 and TRBJ2-3; tentatively, D is TRBD1 (6 bases). Germline V gene data show CDR1 as DFQATT and CDR2 as SNEGSKA (reference sequence). The V end was cut by 6 bases, the J end by 1 base, with 26 bases between. This CDR3 is 18 amino acids long. In DNA form, the CDR3 reads TGCAGTGCCCATCCTATGATCCCGGGACAAGGGGGCACAGATACGCAGTATTTT. It yields the protein CSAHPMIPGQGGTDTQYF.

The sample holds many counts of this clonotype. The chain's CDR3 is CASSGQGDHQPQHF. CDR3 nucleotides: TGTGCCAGCAGTGGACAGGGCGATCATCAGCCCCAGCATTTT. V is TRBV5-6 and J is TRBJ1-5; 8 nucleotides line up with TRBD1. Germline CDR1 reads SGHDT; CDR2 reads YYEEEE. The CDR3 extends over 14 amino acids. The V and J ends lost 5 bases and 5 bases, in that order; junction bases with no gene match: 6.